This T cell receptor beta chain was recorded in a study of identical twins. The CDR3 is 15 residues long. Trimming pared 1 base from V and 0 bases from J, leaving 6 bases between. CDR1 SGHTA and CDR2 FQGNSA come from the germline V gene. TCRdb redid the calling of the 5' RACE reads with MiXCR, one entry per CDR3 protein. The table lists 1,800,000 or so distinct CDR3 sequences, roughly a third of them singletons. This clonotype was seen more than once but under ten times. Material for sequencing was cord blood. This chain links TRBV7-2 with TRBJ2-2; D is perhaps TRBD1 (5 bases). The sequence came from a newborn girl in good health. CDR3 in DNA: TGTGCCAGCAGCTTAGACAGGTCGAACACCGGGGAGCTGTTTTTT. Translating it yields CASSLDRSNTGELFF.